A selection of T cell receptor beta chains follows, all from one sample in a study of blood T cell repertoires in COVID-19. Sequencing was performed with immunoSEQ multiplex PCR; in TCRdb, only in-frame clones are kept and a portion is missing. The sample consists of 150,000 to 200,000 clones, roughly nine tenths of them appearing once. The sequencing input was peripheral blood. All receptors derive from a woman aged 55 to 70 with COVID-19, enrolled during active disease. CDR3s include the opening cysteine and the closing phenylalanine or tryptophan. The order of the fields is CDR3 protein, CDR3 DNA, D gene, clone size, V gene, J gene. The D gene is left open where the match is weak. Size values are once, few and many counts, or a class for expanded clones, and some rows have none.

CDR3aa: CASSLSAGAYNEQFF; CDR3nt: TGTGCCAGCAGCCTCTCGGCGGGAGCCTACAATGAGCAGTTCTTC; d_gene: TRBD2; abundance: .; v_gene: TRBV3-1/TRBV3-2; j_gene: TRBJ2-1
CDR3aa: CASSGKGLAGGRVEETQYF; CDR3nt: TGTGCCAGCAGCGGAAAGGGACTAGCGGGAGGGCGTGTAGAAGAGACCCAGTACTTC; d_gene: TRBD2; abundance: .; v_gene: TRBV7-9; j_gene: TRBJ2-5
CDR3aa: CASSQGVSAGVGGNTQYF; CDR3nt: TGTGCCAGCAGTCAAGGGGTCTCTGCGGGAGTGGGCGGGAATACGCAGTATTTT; d_gene: TRBD2; abundance: .; v_gene: TRBV4-2; j_gene: TRBJ2-3
CDR3aa: CATSGPREGVYEQYF; CDR3nt: TGTGCCACCAGCGGACCGCGGGAGGGGGTCTACGAGCAGTACTTC; d_gene: TRBD2; abundance: .; v_gene: TRBV15; j_gene: TRBJ2-7
CDR3aa: CASSEASGSTDTQYF; CDR3nt: TGTGCCAGCAGTGAGGCTAGCGGGAGCACAGATACGCAGTATTTT; d_gene: TRBD2; abundance: .; v_gene: TRBV6-4; j_gene: TRBJ2-3
CDR3aa: CASNPRGETIQYF; CDR3nt: TGTGCCAGCAATCCCAGGGGAGAGACCATTCAGTACTTC; d_gene: .; abundance: once; v_gene: TRBV6-6; j_gene: TRBJ2-4
CDR3aa: CATSGSNEQFF; CDR3nt: TGTGCCACGTCGGGGTCCAATGAGCAGTTCTTC; d_gene: .; abundance: once; v_gene: TRBV5-8; j_gene: TRBJ2-1
CDR3aa: CASSARRLINYGYTF; CDR3nt: TGTGCCAGCAGCGCTAGACGGCTTATAAACTATGGCTACACCTTC; d_gene: .; abundance: .; v_gene: TRBV6-5; j_gene: TRBJ1-2
CDR3aa: CASSQDRGVETNEKLFF; CDR3nt: TGTGCCAGCAGCCAAGACAGGGGCGTGGAAACTAATGAAAAACTGTTTTTT; d_gene: .; abundance: few; v_gene: TRBV4-2; j_gene: TRBJ1-4
CDR3aa: CASSQFTGLVETQYF; CDR3nt: TGTGCCAGCAGCCAATTTACAGGGCTCGTGGAGACCCAGTACTTC; d_gene: .; abundance: .; v_gene: TRBV4-2; j_gene: TRBJ2-5
CDR3aa: CATSEDSYTEAFF; CDR3nt: TGTGCCACCAGCGAGGACAGCTACACTGAAGCTTTCTTT; d_gene: .; abundance: .; v_gene: TRBV15; j_gene: TRBJ1-1
CDR3aa: CASNHSGRASYEQYF; CDR3nt: TGTGCCAGTAATCATAGCGGGAGGGCCTCCTACGAGCAGTACTTC; d_gene: TRBD2; abundance: .; v_gene: TRBV19; j_gene: TRBJ2-7
CDR3aa: CASSLDGGVNYGYTF; CDR3nt: TGTGCCAGCAGCTTAGATGGAGGGGTTAACTATGGCTACACCTTC; d_gene: .; abundance: .; v_gene: TRBV7-2; j_gene: TRBJ1-2
CDR3aa: CASSNAGMNTEAFF; CDR3nt: TGTGCCAGTAGTAATGCAGGGATGAACACTGAAGCTTTCTTT; d_gene: .; abundance: once; v_gene: TRBV19; j_gene: TRBJ1-1
CDR3aa: CASSQGTRRYEQYF; CDR3nt: TGTGCCAGCAGCCAAGGCACTAGAAGATACGAGCAGTACTTC; d_gene: .; abundance: once; v_gene: TRBV3-1/TRBV3-2; j_gene: TRBJ2-7
CDR3aa: CAWTAGVRQPQHF; CDR3nt: TGTGCCTGGACTGCAGGGGTGAGACAGCCCCAGCATTTT; d_gene: .; abundance: .; v_gene: TRBV30; j_gene: TRBJ1-5
CDR3aa: CASSLPWREETGELFF; CDR3nt: TGTGCCAGCTCGCTGCCGTGGCGGGAGGAAACCGGGGAGCTGTTTTTT; d_gene: TRBD2; abundance: .; v_gene: TRBV18; j_gene: TRBJ2-2
CDR3aa: CASSLEESYEQYF; CDR3nt: TGTGCCAGCAGTTTGGAGGAGTCCTACGAGCAGTACTTC; d_gene: .; abundance: .; v_gene: TRBV27; j_gene: TRBJ2-7
CDR3aa: CASSYRTGRGGYTF; CDR3nt: TGTGCCAGCAGTTACCGGACAGGACGCGGTGGCTACACCTTC; d_gene: TRBD1; abundance: .; v_gene: TRBV6-5; j_gene: TRBJ1-2
CDR3aa: CASSILTGTANYGYTF; CDR3nt: TGTGCCAGTAGTATCCTTACAGGTACCGCTAACTATGGCTACACCTTC; d_gene: .; abundance: .; v_gene: TRBV19; j_gene: TRBJ1-2
CDR3aa: CASSPLSGGKSYEQYF; CDR3nt: TGTGCCAGCAGCCCGCTGTCGGGGGGCAAATCCTACGAGCAGTACTTC; d_gene: .; abundance: .; v_gene: TRBV5-4; j_gene: TRBJ2-7
CDR3aa: CASSSRTVTGYGYTF; CDR3nt: TGCGCCAGCAGCTCCAGGACAGTCACGGGGTATGGCTACACCTTC; d_gene: .; abundance: .; v_gene: TRBV5-1; j_gene: TRBJ1-2
CDR3aa: CASSPTTDQPQHF; CDR3nt: TGCGCCAGCAGCCCTACGACAGATCAGCCCCAGCATTTT; d_gene: .; abundance: .; v_gene: TRBV5-1; j_gene: TRBJ1-5
CDR3aa: CASRRTGYSYEQYF; CDR3nt: TGTGCCAGCAGACGGACAGGGTATTCCTACGAGCAGTACTTC; d_gene: TRBD1; abundance: .; v_gene: TRBV2; j_gene: TRBJ2-7
CDR3aa: CASSYSDRDIQYF; CDR3nt: TGTGCCAGCAGTTACTCGGACAGGGACATTCAGTACTTC; d_gene: TRBD1; abundance: .; v_gene: TRBV6-2/TRBV6-3; j_gene: TRBJ2-4
CDR3aa: CASSRGKNTEAFF; CDR3nt: TGTGCCAGTAGCAGGGGCAAGAACACTGAAGCTTTCTTT; d_gene: .; abundance: .; v_gene: TRBV19; j_gene: TRBJ1-1
CDR3aa: CASSISGTGVFYGYTF; CDR3nt: TGTGCCAGTAGTATCTCTGGGACAGGGGTCTTCTATGGCTACACCTTC; d_gene: TRBD1; abundance: .; v_gene: TRBV19; j_gene: TRBJ1-2
CDR3aa: CASSYSVTGNRNTIYF; CDR3nt: TGTGCCAGCAGTTACTCGGTTACAGGGAATAGAAACACCATATATTTT; d_gene: .; abundance: .; v_gene: TRBV6-5; j_gene: TRBJ1-3
CDR3aa: CASSLGSLRDRQYF; CDR3nt: TGTGCCAGCAGCTTAGGGAGTCTACGGGACAGGCAGTACTTC; d_gene: TRBD1; abundance: .; v_gene: TRBV7-2; j_gene: TRBJ2-5
CDR3aa: CASSNLADQETQYF; CDR3nt: TGTGCCAGCAGCAACCTAGCGGACCAAGAGACCCAGTACTTC; d_gene: TRBD2; abundance: .; v_gene: TRBV9; j_gene: TRBJ2-5
CDR3aa: CASSYRDSLNQPQHF; CDR3nt: TGTGCCAGCAGTTACAGGGACTCTTTAAATCAGCCCCAGCATTTT; d_gene: .; abundance: .; v_gene: TRBV6-5; j_gene: TRBJ1-5
CDR3aa: CASSVDAATGRYF; CDR3nt: TGTGCCAGCAGCGTAGACGCTGCTACGGGAAGGTACTTC; d_gene: .; abundance: .; v_gene: TRBV9; j_gene: TRBJ2-7
CDR3aa: CAWSRTGVDEQFF; CDR3nt: TGTGCCTGGAGTAGAACGGGAGTGGATGAGCAGTTCTTC; d_gene: .; abundance: .; v_gene: TRBV30; j_gene: TRBJ2-1
CDR3aa: CATSRAGLAEQETQYF; CDR3nt: TGTGCCACCAGCAGAGCCGGCCTAGCGGAACAAGAGACCCAGTACTTC; d_gene: TRBD2; abundance: .; v_gene: TRBV15; j_gene: TRBJ2-5
CDR3aa: CASSDPTGIGETQYF; CDR3nt: TGTGCCAGCAGTGACCCGACAGGGATTGGAGAGACCCAGTACTTC; d_gene: TRBD1; abundance: .; v_gene: TRBV6-6; j_gene: TRBJ2-5
CDR3aa: CASRVRANEQFF; CDR3nt: TGTGCCAGCAGGGTCAGGGCAAATGAGCAGTTCTTC; d_gene: .; abundance: .; v_gene: TRBV12-3/TRBV12-4; j_gene: TRBJ2-1
CDR3aa: CASSRQVLVSGELFF; CDR3nt: TGTGCCAGCAGTCGACAGGTTTTGGTATCCGGGGAGCTGTTTTTT; d_gene: .; abundance: .; v_gene: TRBV6-5; j_gene: TRBJ2-2
CDR3aa: CASSFGTSDNEQFF; CDR3nt: TGCGCCAGCAGCTTCGGGACTAGCGACAATGAGCAGTTCTTC; d_gene: TRBD2; abundance: .; v_gene: TRBV5-1; j_gene: TRBJ2-1
CDR3aa: CASSQDRGGTYEQYF; CDR3nt: TGCGCCAGCAGCCAAGATCGCGGGGGGACCTACGAGCAGTACTTC; d_gene: TRBD2; abundance: .; v_gene: TRBV4-1; j_gene: TRBJ2-7
CDR3aa: CASSVSGSSYNEQFF; CDR3nt: TGTGCCAGCAGCGTAAGCGGGAGCTCCTACAATGAGCAGTTCTTC; d_gene: TRBD2; abundance: .; v_gene: TRBV9; j_gene: TRBJ2-1
CDR3aa: CASSYSAVTGSYGYTF; CDR3nt: TGTGCCAGCAGTTACTCGGCCGTTACGGGGAGTTATGGCTACACCTTC; d_gene: .; abundance: .; v_gene: TRBV6-2/TRBV6-3; j_gene: TRBJ1-2
CDR3aa: CASSRQGNYGYTF; CDR3nt: TGTGCCAGCAGTCGACAGGGGAACTATGGCTACACCTTC; d_gene: TRBD1; abundance: .; v_gene: TRBV6-5; j_gene: TRBJ1-2
CDR3aa: CASSTWDRGHTEAFF; CDR3nt: TGTGCCAGTAGTACCTGGGACAGGGGGCACACTGAAGCTTTCTTT; d_gene: TRBD1; abundance: .; v_gene: TRBV19; j_gene: TRBJ1-1
CDR3aa: CASSLDRHTNGYTF; CDR3nt: TGTGCCAGCAGCTTGGACAGGCACACCAATGGCTACACCTTC; d_gene: TRBD1; abundance: .; v_gene: TRBV7-2; j_gene: TRBJ1-2
CDR3aa: CASRAGAGTGVLDTQYF; CDR3nt: TGCGCCAGCAGGGCGGGTGCCGGGACAGGGGTACTGGATACGCAGTATTTT; d_gene: TRBD1; abundance: .; v_gene: TRBV5-1; j_gene: TRBJ2-3
CDR3aa: CASSPGAGVGETQYF; CDR3nt: TGCGCCAGCAGCCCGGGGGCGGGAGTGGGAGAGACCCAGTACTTC; d_gene: .; abundance: .; v_gene: TRBV5-1; j_gene: TRBJ2-5
CDR3aa: CASSFRTGDTGELFF; CDR3nt: TGCGCCAGCAGCTTTAGGACAGGGGACACCGGGGAGCTGTTTTTT; d_gene: TRBD1; abundance: .; v_gene: TRBV5-1; j_gene: TRBJ2-2
CDR3aa: CASSRTSGSYEQYF; CDR3nt: TGTGCCAGCAGCCGGACTAGCGGCTCCTACGAGCAGTACTTC; d_gene: TRBD2; abundance: .; v_gene: TRBV6-6; j_gene: TRBJ2-7
CDR3aa: CASSHGRGGEQYF; CDR3nt: TGCGCCAGCAGCCATGGTAGGGGAGGGGAGCAGTACTTC; d_gene: TRBD2; abundance: .; v_gene: TRBV4-3; j_gene: TRBJ2-7
CDR3aa: CASSERTGTTDTQYF; CDR3nt: TGTGCCAGCAGTGAAAGGACAGGGACGACAGATACGCAGTATTTT; d_gene: TRBD1; abundance: .; v_gene: TRBV6-4; j_gene: TRBJ2-3
CDR3aa: CASSDRGLAKNIQYF; CDR3nt: TGTGCCAGCAGTGACAGGGGATTAGCCAAAAACATTCAGTACTTC; d_gene: .; abundance: .; v_gene: TRBV6-1; j_gene: TRBJ2-4
CDR3aa: CASNRGHAKLELFF; CDR3nt: TGTGCCAGCAATCGAGGGCACGCCAAGTTAGAACTGTTTTTT; d_gene: .; abundance: .; v_gene: TRBV7-2; j_gene: TRBJ1-4
CDR3aa: CATSGRGTGSQETQYF; CDR3nt: TGTGCCACCAGTGGACGAGGGACAGGGTCCCAAGAGACCCAGTACTTC; d_gene: TRBD1; abundance: once; v_gene: TRBV24-1; j_gene: TRBJ2-5
CDR3aa: CASIDGRGYNSPLHF; CDR3nt: TGTGCCAGCATCGATGGCAGGGGCTATAATTCACCCCTCCACTTT; d_gene: .; abundance: .; v_gene: TRBV2; j_gene: TRBJ1-6
CDR3aa: CASSGRDRGRETQYF; CDR3nt: TGTGCCAGCAGCGGCCGGGACAGGGGGCGAGAGACCCAGTACTTC; d_gene: TRBD1; abundance: .; v_gene: TRBV7-2; j_gene: TRBJ2-5
CDR3aa: CASSQGRERRNTEAFF; CDR3nt: TGCGCCAGCAGCCAAGGGCGGGAACGGAGGAACACTGAAGCTTTCTTT; d_gene: .; abundance: .; v_gene: TRBV4-3; j_gene: TRBJ1-1
CDR3aa: CASSLTGGLHNQPQHF; CDR3nt: TGTGCCAGCAGTTTAACCGGGGGGCTCCACAATCAGCCCCAGCATTTT; d_gene: .; abundance: .; v_gene: TRBV28; j_gene: TRBJ1-5